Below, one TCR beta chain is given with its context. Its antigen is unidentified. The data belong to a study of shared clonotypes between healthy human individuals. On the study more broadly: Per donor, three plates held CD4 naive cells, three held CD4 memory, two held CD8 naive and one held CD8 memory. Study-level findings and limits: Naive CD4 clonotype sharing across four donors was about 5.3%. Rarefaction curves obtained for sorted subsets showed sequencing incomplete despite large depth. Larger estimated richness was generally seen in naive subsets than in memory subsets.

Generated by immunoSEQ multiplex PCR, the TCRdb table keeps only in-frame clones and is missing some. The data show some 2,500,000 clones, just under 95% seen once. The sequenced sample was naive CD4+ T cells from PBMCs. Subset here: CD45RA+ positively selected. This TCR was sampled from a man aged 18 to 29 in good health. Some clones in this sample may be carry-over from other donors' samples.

The CDR3 DNA sequence: TGTGCCAGCAGCCCCCGCAGGGGTAGCGGGGTGAACACCGGGGAGCTGTTTTTT. The encoded protein is CASSPRRGSGVNTGELFF. V and J are TRBV7-2 and TRBJ2-2; the match to TRBD2 covers 8 bases. The CDR3 extends over 18 amino acids. The germline CDR1 and CDR2 sequences are SGHTA and FQGNSA. V gave up 5 bases and J gave up 1 base; unmatched junction bases: 12.